Following are 30 T cell receptor beta chains from one sample sequenced in a study of regulatory T cells. The primer mix had 52 TRBV and 13 TRBJ primers. Produced via immunoSEQ multiplex PCR; TCRdb's table is partial and in-frame only. The profile shows tens of thousands of clones, roughly 93% of them singletons. Sequenced sample: CD8+ T cells sorted from blood. All receptors derive from a child aged 2-15 years with CD3G deficiency.

This chain uses TRBV7-8 with TRBJ2-6; TRBD1 matches 8 bases. The CDR3 totals 20 residues. In germline, CDR1 is SGHVS, CDR2 FQNEAQ. The V segment lost 4 bases and the J segment 3 bases; nucleotides outside the gene matches: 17. The CDR3 sequence: CASSSRKKDRVSGGANVLTF. In DNA, the CDR3 is TGTGCCAGCAGCTCTAGGAAAAAGGACAGGGTCTCGGGTGGGGCCAACGTCCTGACTTTC.

V and J are TRBV5-1 and TRBJ2-7; D is possibly TRBD2 (5 bases). Per the germline V gene, CDR1 is SGHRS and CDR2 is YFSETQ. The CDR3 spans 15 residues. V gave up 4 bases and J gave up 0 bases, with 14 bases separating them. The CDR3 DNA sequence: TGCGCCAGCAGCCTGGACGGAGGTAGCTCCTACGAGCAGTACTTC. This encodes CASSLDGGSSYEQYF. Drawing the rest from reference TRBV5-1 and TRBJ2-7, the complete variable domain is KAGVTQTPRYLIKTRGQQVTLSCSPISGHRSVSWYQQTPGQGLQFLFEYFSETQRNKGNFPGRFSGRQFSNSRSEMNVSTLELGDSALYLCASSLDGGSSYEQYFGPGTRLTVT.

This clone has just one count. The chain uses TRBV7-2 and TRBJ1-6; 7 nucleotides agree with TRBD1. Germline trimming cut 4 bases from V and 7 bases from J; bases unmatched to any gene: 4. The CDR3 consists of 14 residues. Germline loops: CDR1 SGHTA, CDR2 FQGNSA. The DNA for the CDR3 is TGTGCCAGCAGCTCGACAGGGCTGAATTCACCCCTCCACTTT. It yields the protein CASSSTGLNSPLHF.

The genes are TRBV28 and TRBJ1-5, with no clear D. This CDR3 comprises 13 residues. Trimming took off 7 bases at V and 3 bases at J, with 10 bases between the two ends. Germline CDR1 and CDR2: MDHEN and SYDVKM. CDR3 sequence reads: CASTHGVNQPQHF. CDR3 nucleotide sequence: TGTGCCAGCACCCATGGGGTCAATCAGCCCCAGCATTTT.

The chain joins TRBV7-8 to TRBJ2-3; TRBD1 or TRBD2 may be the D gene (5 bases each). V shed 1 base and J shed 11 bases, with 22 bases lying between them. CDR1 and CDR2 (germline): SGHVS, FQNEAQ. This CDR3 has 16 residues. This CDR3 is CASSLGFGAAGIMQYF. CDR3 in DNA: TGTGCCAGCAGCTTAGGGTTTGGGGCTGCCGGGATAATGCAGTATTTT.

V is TRBV19 and J is TRBJ2-7; possibly TRBD2 for D (5 bases). Germline loops: CDR1 LNHDA, CDR2 SQIVND (reference sequence). CDR3 size: 15 residues. The V and J ends lost 6 bases and 3 bases respectively, with 18 bases between them. CDR3 region: CASSPRAGGYYEQYF. In DNA form, the CDR3 reads TGTGCCAGTAGCCCCCGCGCGGGCGGATACTACGAGCAGTACTTC. The complete variable domain, with remaining parts taken from reference TRBV19 and TRBJ2-7, reads DGGITQSPKYLFRKEGQNVTLSCEQNLNHDAMYWYRQDPGQGLRLIYYSQIVNDFQKGDIAEGYSVSREKKESFPLTVTSAQKNPTAFYLCASSPRAGGYYEQYFGPGTRLTVT.

The rearrangement joins TRBV28 to TRBJ2-3; TRBD1 matches at 8 bases. This CDR3 has 15 residues. With V trimmed by 8 bases and J by 3 bases, 10 bases remained unmatched. Germline values: CDR1 MDHEN, CDR2 SYDVKM. The CDR3 region is CASRTSGTGTDTQYF. In nucleotides, the CDR3 is TGTGCCAGCCGAACCTCCGGGACAGGAACAGATACGCAGTATTTT. Looking up the rest from reference TRBV28 and TRBJ2-3 gives the full variable domain: DVKVTQSSRYLVKRTGEKVFLECVQDMDHENMFWYRQDPGLGLRLIYFSYDVKMKEKGDIPEGYSVSREKKERFSLILESASTNQTSMYLCASRTSGTGTDTQYFGPGTRLTVL.

The chain is built from TRBV28 and TRBJ1-5; no clear D gene. The germline CDR1 and CDR2 sequences are MDHEN and SYDVKM. This CDR3 has 12 amino acids. Trimming took 6 bases from V and 7 from J, leaving 10 bases between them. CDR3 bases: TGTGCCAGCAGCCCAACACGGCAGCCCCAGCATTTT. Translation gives CASSPTRQPQHF.

This rearrangement joins TRBV6-1 to TRBJ1-1; no firm D call. The CDR3 spans 15 residues. Germline V gives CDR1 MNHNS, CDR2 SASEGT. Trimming removed 1 base from V and 0 bases from J, with 9 bases in between. The chain's CDR3 is CASSEGVIMNTEAFF. The CDR3, as DNA: TGTGCCAGCAGTGAAGGGGTAATAATGAACACTGAAGCTTTCTTT.

The chain joins TRBV5-1 to TRBJ2-7, with D tentatively TRBD2 (6 bases). CDR3 size: 14 residues. Germline V gene sequence: CDR1 SGHRS, CDR2 YFSETQ. V lost 7 bases, J lost 3 bases, and 17 bases lay in between. This CDR3 reads CASDGPAGYYEQYF. In nucleotides, the CDR3 is TGCGCCAGCGATGGACCTGCGGGGTACTACGAGCAGTACTTC.

V is TRBV27 and J is TRBJ2-1; possibly TRBD1 for D (5 bases). Trimming shortened V by 5 bases and J by 6 bases, and 26 bases separated the two germline ends. CDR1 and CDR2 (germline): MNHEY, SMNVEV (reference sequence). CDR3 length equals 18 residues. Written as DNA, the CDR3 is TGTGCCAGCAGTCCTCATCTACCAGGGCTGGAGCAGTTCAATGAGCAGTTCTTC. Protein sequence: CASSPHLPGLEQFNEQFF.

The table lists this clone with a count of one. J is TRBJ2-1 and V is TRBV19; D assignment may be TRBD1 or TRBD2 (5 bases each). The CDR3 is made up of 15 amino acids. Germline CDR1 and CDR2: LNHDA and SQIVND (reference sequence). V lost 6 bases and J lost 0, with 12 bases in between. The CDR3 coding sequence is TGTGCCAGTAGCCGGGACCAGAGCTCCTACAATGAGCAGTTCTTC. It specifies CASSRDQSSYNEQFF.

This chain joins TRBV28 and TRBJ2-7; 7 nucleotides agree with TRBD2. Germline lookup yields CDR1 MDHEN and CDR2 SYDVKM. This CDR3 has 15 amino acids. The trim removed 2 bases at V and 1 base at J, leaving 5 bases unmatched. The CDR3: CASSLERELSYEQYF. Written as DNA, the CDR3 is TGTGCCAGCAGTTTAGAGCGGGAATTGTCCTACGAGCAGTACTTC.

The chain has TRBV28 and TRBJ1-1; TRBD1 agrees at 9 bases. This CDR3 is built from 17 residues. Looked up from germline, CDR1 is MDHEN and CDR2 is SYDVKM. The V and J ends lost 4 bases and 4 bases, in that order; junction bases with no gene match: 13. For the CDR3, the DNA is TGTGCCAGCAGTTCAGGGCCTTACAGGGGGCTGGGCACTGAAGCTTTCTTT. Translation gives CASSSGPYRGLGTEAFF.

As for this clone: The same CDR3 is also encoded by other DNA sequences in this sample. The J gene is TRBJ2-2, the V gene TRBV7-9; 7 bases agree with TRBD1. The CDR3 is made up of 14 amino acids. CDR1 is SEHNR, CDR2 FQNEAQ, per germline (reference sequence). V lost 0 bases, J lost 6 bases, and 1 base stayed unmatched. CDR3 DNA sequence: TGTGCCAGCAGCTTAGCGCAGGGGGCCGGGGAGCTGTTTTTT. Encoded protein: CASSLAQGAGELFF.

The chain joins TRBV27 to TRBJ2-7; 10 nucleotides line up with TRBD1. This CDR3 spans 13 amino acids. Unmatched junction bases numbered 3, after V lost 6 bases and J lost 4 bases. Germline CDR1 and CDR2: MNHEY and SMNVEV (reference sequence). CDR3 residues: CASSPGQGYEQYF. CDR3 bases: TGTGCCAGCAGCCCGGGACAGGGGTACGAGCAGTACTTC.

The table lists this clone with a few counts. The chain joins TRBV7-8 to TRBJ2-1; TRBD2 matches 8 bases. The V gene's germline CDR1 is SGHVS and CDR2 FQNEAQ. Trimming cost V 2 bases and J 7 bases; bases outside gene matches: 10. The CDR3 length is 16 residues. DNA of the CDR3: TGTGCCAGCAGCTTAATGGGGAGCGGGAGAGGAAATGAGCAGTTCTTC. Amino acids: CASSLMGSGRGNEQFF.

As DNA, the CDR3 is TGTGCCAGCAGCGGGAGGGGGTTTAATCAGCCCCAGCATTTT. Encoded protein: CASSGRGFNQPQHF. V gene TRBV28 combines with J gene TRBJ1-5; D is possibly TRBD1 (6 bases). CDR3 length: 14 amino acids. Germline CDR1 and CDR2: MDHEN and SYDVKM. The V end lost 6 bases, the J end lost 4 bases, and 13 bases lay between the germline ends.

On this clone: In the same sample, other DNA sequences code for this CDR3. This chain links TRBV28 with TRBJ2-5; D is unresolved. Germline V CDR1 and CDR2: MDHEN, SYDVKM. The ends were cut back, 4 bases at V and 0 bases at J, with 3 bases in the middle. The CDR3 extends over 12 amino acids. In DNA form, the CDR3 reads TGTGCCAGCAGTTCGTACCAAGAGACCCAGTACTTC. It yields the protein CASSSYQETQYF. Full variable domain (missing parts from reference TRBV28 and TRBJ2-5): DVKVTQSSRYLVKRTGEKVFLECVQDMDHENMFWYRQDPGLGLRLIYFSYDVKMKEKGDIPEGYSVSREKKERFSLILESASTNQTSMYLCASSSYQETQYFGPGTRLLVL.

The rearrangement uses TRBV10-3 and TRBJ2-1; 7 bases match TRBD2. Germline assignment: CDR1 ENHRY and CDR2 SYGVKD. The CDR3 is 12 amino acids. V lost 4 bases and J lost 9; bases outside the gene matches: 3. In DNA, the CDR3 is TGTGCCATCAGTGCTCCGGGAGGTGAGCAGTTCTTC. It yields the protein CAISAPGGEQFF.

The chain joins TRBV10-3 to TRBJ2-1; D is tentatively TRBD1 or TRBD2 (5 bases each). The germline CDR1 and CDR2 sequences are ENHRY and SYGVKD. The V gene lost 4 bases and the J gene lost 4 bases, with 14 bases spanning the gap. This CDR3 region has 15 residues. The CDR3 sequence: CAISGEGSGYNEQFF. DNA for the CDR3: TGTGCCATCAGTGGTGAGGGGTCAGGGTACAATGAGCAGTTCTTC.

The chain uses TRBV6-6 and TRBJ1-1; no definite D call. The CDR3 sequence is 12 residues long. Trimming left V 1 base short and J 0 bases short, with 0 bases between. The germline V gene has CDR1 MNHNY and CDR2 SVGAGI (reference sequence). CDR3 protein: CASSYLNTEAFF. The CDR3, as DNA: TGTGCCAGCAGTTACTTGAACACTGAAGCTTTCTTT.

This clone has a single count. The J gene is TRBJ2-3, the V gene TRBV6-1; possibly TRBD1 for D (6 bases). Germline assignment: CDR1 MNHNS and CDR2 SASEGT. The CDR3 covers 12 residues. The ends were cut back, 10 bases at V and 6 bases at J, with 14 bases in the middle. CDR3 region: CATTDSRDTQYF. CDR3 nucleotide sequence: TGTGCCACCACGGACAGCCGGGATACGCAGTATTTT.

The V and J genes are TRBV4-1 and TRBJ2-2; D is ambiguous. This CDR3 spans 14 amino acids. From germline, CDR1 is MGHRA and CDR2 YSYEKL. V was pared by 9 bases and J by 2 bases, with 13 bases between. In DNA form, the CDR3 reads TGCGCCAGTTCGTTAGCTTATAACACCGGGGAGCTGTTTTTT. Protein product: CASSLAYNTGELFF.

V and J are TRBV5-1 and TRBJ2-3; the D is unclear. Trimming cost V 0 bases and J 2 bases, with 10 bases left between them. The CDR3 spans 15 residues. Germline V gene data show CDR1 as SGHRS and CDR2 as YFSETQ. The CDR3 here is CASSLGTVFTDTQYF. CDR3 DNA: TGCGCCAGCAGCTTGGGAACAGTCTTCACAGATACGCAGTATTTT.

The chain carries TRBV7-9 and TRBJ2-2, with 7 bases identical to TRBD2. Germline loops: CDR1 SEHNR, CDR2 FQNEAQ (reference sequence). V was clipped by 2 bases and J by 4 bases; unmatched bases: 1. This CDR3 has 14 residues. The CDR3: CASSLSSGTGELFF. DNA of the CDR3: TGTGCCAGCAGCTTATCTAGCGGCACCGGGGAGCTGTTTTTT.

The V call is TRBV6-1, the J call TRBJ2-7; D uncertain. The V end lost 3 bases, the J end lost 0 bases, and 12 bases lay between the germline ends. CDR3 length: 15 residues. CDR1 MNHNS and CDR2 SASEGT come from the germline V gene. The CDR3 coding sequence is TGTGCCAGCAGTGATTGGGTCGAGACCTCCTACGAGCAGTACTTC. Its protein product is CASSDWVETSYEQYF.

The gene calls are TRBV28 and TRBJ2-7; 11 nucleotides line up with TRBD2. The CDR3 length is 15 residues. Germline CDR1 reads MDHEN; CDR2 reads SYDVKM. The V segment lost 4 bases and the J segment 4 bases; nucleotides outside the gene matches: 6. CDR3 coding DNA: TGTGCCAGCAGTTCTTGGACTAGCGGGTTTTACGAGCAGTACTTC. Translated: CASSSWTSGFYEQYF.

The CDR3 reads CASSLYEAGVVGELFF. The CDR3 nucleotides read TGTGCCAGCAGCTTGTACGAAGCGGGAGTTGTCGGGGAGCTGTTTTTT. This rearrangement joins TRBV11-2 to TRBJ2-2, with 8 bases that match TRBD2. The CDR3 loop spans 16 amino acids. The ends lost 3 bases at V and 7 bases at J; junction bases unmatched: 10. Germline-derived CDR1 and CDR2 are SGHAT and FQNNGV.

About this clone: Other nucleotide sequences in the sample specify the same CDR3. The chain combines TRBV5-1 with TRBJ2-1; no reliable D call. The V gene's germline CDR1 is SGHRS and CDR2 YFSETQ. This CDR3 contains 15 residues. The V and J ends lost 5 bases and 6 bases respectively, with 18 bases between them. In nucleotides, the CDR3 is TGCGCCAGCAGTTTGCTCCCCGGACCCCTCAATGAGCAGTTCTTC. Residues: CASSLLPGPLNEQFF. Together with reference TRBV5-1 and TRBJ2-1, the CDR3 gives the full variable domain: KAGVTQTPRYLIKTRGQQVTLSCSPISGHRSVSWYQQTPGQGLQFLFEYFSETQRNKGNFPGRFSGRQFSNSRSEMNVSTLELGDSALYLCASSLLPGPLNEQFFGPGTRLTVL.